The clone carrying this T cell receptor beta chain was recorded at least ten times. Its antigen remains unidentified. This sample includes further DNA sequences coding for the same CDR3. Assay: immunoSEQ multiplex PCR; the TCRdb copy retains only in-frame clones and omits some. The sample records over a million clones, more than 65% being singletons. Donors comprised healthy HIV-negative adults lacking recent acute infections or vaccinations. Into CD45RA+ naive and CD45RA-negative memory subsets, the CD4+ cells were split. The source of the sample is a study of shared clonotypes between healthy human individuals. Study-wide results and limits: Clonotypes which were not shared had lower generation probabilities than clonotypes that all four donors shared.

CDR3 length: 13 residues. CDR1 is SNHLY and CDR2 is FYNNEI in the germline V gene. V gave up 2 bases and J gave up 1 base, with 2 bases separating them. The source of this sequence is a man in his late teens or twenties in good health. This chain links TRBV2 with TRBJ2-2; the D is unclear. Sequenced input: memory CD4+ T cells sorted from blood. Subset noted: CD45RA-negative fraction. The CDR3 DNA sequence: TGTGCCAGCAGTGAACAGAACACCGGGGAGCTGTTTTTT. This translates into CASSEQNTGELFF.